The sequence of this TCR beta chain was determined in a study of T cells after yellow fever vaccination. In its sample, this clonotype was seen many times. TCRdb re-called the 5' RACE reads with MiXCR, one entry per CDR3 protein. This repertoire shows more than 15,000 distinct CDR3 sequences, about 3.8% found once; its top ten account for 0.4% to 0.45%. J gave up 5 bases and V 4 bases, and 11 bases lay outside the gene matches. The CDR3 has 15 amino acids. Germline V gene lookup returns CDR1 SGHRS and CDR2 YFSETQ. This sequence originates from a man aged 25 to 45 who received the YFV17D yellow fever vaccine. The sequencing used PBMCs, either bulk or a sorted T-cell subset (CD4+, CD8+, memory, or dextramer-sorted; not recorded which), collected 15 days after the yellow fever booster vaccination. This chain uses TRBV5-1 with TRBJ2-5; 7 bases match TRBD1. The CDR3 nucleotides are TGCGCCAGCAGCGCTTTTGGACAGGAGTCCGAGACCCAGTACTTC. Residues: CASSAFGQESETQYF.